A single sample is the source of the 12 T cell receptor beta chains below, sequenced in a study of vaccination effects on CD4 cells after COVID-19. Profiled with immunoSEQ multiplex PCR; TCRdb holds only in-frame clones, not every one. The sample has about 71,000 clones; 80% are singletons. These receptors have no identified antigens. Prior to sequencing, the ViraFEST assay stimulated PBMC with viral peptide pools, which expanded the antigen-specific CD4+ T cells. The culture ran for approximately 9 days before CD4+ T cells were isolated. None of the vaccinated had previously contracted SARS-CoV-2, and their nucleocapsid antibodies tested negative. The sequences come from CD4+ T cells from PBMCs cultured with SARS-CoV-2 spike peptides, collected before COVID-19 vaccination. The receptors were gathered from a human donor who received a COVID-19 vaccine.

The chain has TRBV28 and TRBJ1-1; 10 nucleotides line up with TRBD1. This CDR3 is 15 amino acids long. Germline loops: CDR1 MDHEN, CDR2 SYDVKM. J lost 5 bases, V lost 6 bases, and 9 bases had no gene match. The CDR3 DNA sequence: TGTGCCAGCAGATCGACAGGGGGCGCCTGGACTGAAGCTTTCTTT. Residues: CASRSTGGAWTEAFF. Combining the CDR3 with reference TRBV28 and TRBJ1-1 gives the whole variable domain DVKVTQSSRYLVKRTGEKVFLECVQDMDHENMFWYRQDPGLGLRLIYFSYDVKMKEKGDIPEGYSVSREKKERFSLILESASTNQTSMYLCASRSTGGAWTEAFFGQGTRLTVV.

V and J are TRBV10-2 and TRBJ2-2; 9 bases fit TRBD2. Germline V gene sequence: CDR1 WSHSY, CDR2 SAAADI. The V gene end was trimmed by 8 bases and the J gene end by 6 bases; junction bases not matched to a gene: 7. The CDR3 is 14 amino acids. The CDR3 DNA reads TGCGCCAGCGCAGCGGGGGGCGCAGCCGGGGAGCTGTTTTTT. As protein: CASAAGGAAGELFF.

In its sample, this clone was seen once. V is TRBV3-1 (or the pseudogene TRBV3-2) and J is TRBJ1-2, with TRBD1 matching over 11 bases. The CDR3 has 16 amino acids. Germline V CDR1 and CDR2: LGHDT, YNNKEL (reference sequence). Germline trimming cut 4 bases from V and 5 bases from J; bases unmatched to any gene: 9. CDR3 in amino acids: CASSLLSGTGGYGYTF. The CDR3 coding sequence is TGTGCCAGCAGCCTACTATCCGGGACAGGGGGATATGGCTACACCTTC.

V is TRBV6-1 and J is TRBJ2-1; 8 bases map to TRBD2. V lost 7 bases to trimming and J lost 6 bases; unmatched junction nucleotides: 11. The CDR3 extends over 15 amino acids. CDR1 is MNHNS, CDR2 SASEGT, per germline. CDR3 DNA sequence: TGTGCCAGCATTACGGGGGGGCATCGTCCCAATGAGCAGTTCTTC. Translation: CASITGGHRPNEQFF.

This clone showed up just once. The V gene is TRBV4-2, the J gene TRBJ2-3; D may be TRBD1 (6 bases). Germline-derived CDR1 and CDR2 are LGHNA and YNFKEQ. V was pared by 5 bases and J by 6 bases, with 21 bases between. CDR3 length: 16 amino acids. The CDR3 region is CASSASAGAWLDTQYF. The CDR3 region has the DNA TGTGCCAGCAGCGCCAGCGCAGGGGCTTGGCTCGATACGCAGTATTTT.

V and J are TRBV24-1 and TRBJ1-1, with TRBD1 as a possible D gene (5 bases). CDR3 length equals 15 residues. The germline CDR1 and CDR2 sequences are KGHDR and SFDVKD. Trimming took off 2 bases at V and 3 bases at J, with 12 bases between the two ends. CDR3 residues: CATSDSTLGDTEAFF. CDR3 DNA sequence: TGTGCCACCAGTGATTCCACCCTAGGGGACACTGAAGCTTTCTTT.

This clone was picked up one time. The sample carries other DNA sequences with the same CDR3. The chain recombines TRBV18 with TRBJ2-5, with D possibly matching TRBD2 (5 bases). V was cut by 0 bases and J by 7 bases, with 9 bases left in between. Germline V gives CDR1 KGHSH, CDR2 LQKENI. This CDR3 comprises 13 residues. DNA for the CDR3: TGTGCCAGCTCACCACCGTATGAGGGGACCCAGTACTTC. Its protein is CASSPPYEGTQYF.

This chain joins TRBV2 and TRBJ2-5; 16 bases align to TRBD2. There are 18 residues in the CDR3. Germline V CDR1 and CDR2: SNHLY, FYNNEI. The junction had 12 bases not matched to a gene; V was cut back by 7 bases and J by 4 bases. This CDR3 reads CASTPGTSGGAPRETQYF. DNA of the CDR3: TGTGCCAGCACCCCGGGGACTAGCGGGGGGGCTCCAAGAGAGACCCAGTACTTC.

This chain links TRBV6-5 with TRBJ2-7; 8 bases line up with TRBD1. This CDR3 is 14 amino acids long. CDR1 is MNHEY, CDR2 SVGAGI, per germline. The CDR3 loop is CASSDSGGGHEQYV. The CDR3 nucleotides are TGTGCCAGCAGTGACTCAGGGGGCGGACACGAGCAGTACGTC.

The V and J genes are TRBV12-3 or TRBV12-4 and TRBJ2-7, with 7 bases identical to TRBD1. The trim removed 4 bases at V and 7 bases at J, leaving 7 bases unmatched. The length of the CDR3 is 13 residues. The CDR3 here is CASSSNRGEEQYV. CDR3 nucleotide sequence: TGTGCCAGCAGTTCGAACAGGGGCGAAGAGCAGTACGTC.

The chain employs TRBV5-5 and TRBJ2-1, with D hard to call. Germline V gene lookup returns CDR1 SGHKS and CDR2 YYEKEE (reference sequence). The CDR3 contains 13 residues. V dropped 0 bases and J dropped 10 bases, with 11 bases sitting between them. CDR3 sequence: CASSLARIREQFF. DNA for the CDR3: TGTGCCAGCAGCTTGGCGAGGATCCGCGAGCAGTTCTTC.

This chain links TRBV27 with TRBJ1-6; D unclear. V was clipped by 0 bases and J by 3 bases, with 3 bases between them. Germline V gene data show CDR1 as MNHEY and CDR2 as SMNVEV (reference sequence). The CDR3 runs 14 residues. CDR3 DNA: TGTGCCAGCAGTTTATCCTACTATAATTCACCCCTCCACTTT. Its translation: CASSLSYYNSPLHF.